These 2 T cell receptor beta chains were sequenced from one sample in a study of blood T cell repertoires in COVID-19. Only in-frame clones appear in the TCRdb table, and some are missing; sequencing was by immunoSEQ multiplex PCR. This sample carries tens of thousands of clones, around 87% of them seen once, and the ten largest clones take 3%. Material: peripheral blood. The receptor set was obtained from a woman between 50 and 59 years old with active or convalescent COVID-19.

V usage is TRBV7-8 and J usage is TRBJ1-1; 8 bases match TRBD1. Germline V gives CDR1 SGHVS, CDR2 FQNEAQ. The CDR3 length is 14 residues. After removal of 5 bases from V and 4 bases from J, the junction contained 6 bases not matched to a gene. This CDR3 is CASSLFGQGTEAFF. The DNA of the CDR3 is TGTGCCAGCAGCCTATTCGGACAGGGCACTGAAGCTTTCTTT.

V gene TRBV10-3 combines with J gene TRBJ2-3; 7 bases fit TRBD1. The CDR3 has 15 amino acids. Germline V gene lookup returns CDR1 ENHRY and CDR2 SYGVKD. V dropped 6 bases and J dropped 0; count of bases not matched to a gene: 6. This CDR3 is CAISPGTASTDTQYF. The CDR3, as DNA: TGTGCCATCAGCCCCGGGACAGCTAGCACAGATACGCAGTATTTT.